Presented here are 10 T cell receptor beta chains from one specimen sequenced in a study of T-cell memory formation after mild COVID-19. TCRdb fed the 5' RACE reads into MiXCR, producing one record per CDR3 protein. The sample holds some 340,000 distinct CDR3 sequences; roughly 13% are singletons and the top ten take roughly a fifth. Sequencing was performed on PBMCs or a T cell subset sorted from them (not recorded which). These receptors were taken from a man between 18 and 29 years old who had mild COVID-19 (a few samples of this study predate the infection). Cell type and time point are not known.

The chain couples TRBV5-5 to TRBJ1-1, with D uncertain. V shed 1 base and J shed 4 bases, with 14 bases lying between them. This CDR3 is built from 15 residues. The germline V gene has CDR1 SGHKS and CDR2 YYEKEE (reference sequence). The CDR3 region is CASSLRGSVITEAFF. For the CDR3, the DNA is TGTGCCAGCAGCTTGAGAGGGTCTGTAATCACTGAAGCTTTCTTT. Supplemented by reference TRBV5-5 and TRBJ1-1, the full variable domain reads DAGVTQSPTHLIKTRGQQVTLRCSPISGHKSVSWYQQVLGQGPQFIFQYYEKEERGRGNFPDRFSARQFPNYSSELNVNALLLGDSALYLCASSLRGSVITEAFFGQGTRLTVV.

The V gene is TRBV4-2, the J gene TRBJ1-2; D is perhaps TRBD1 (6 bases). This CDR3 has 17 residues. Germline CDR1 reads LGHNA; CDR2 reads YNFKEQ. V was cut by 0 bases and J by 0 bases, with 14 bases left in between. In nucleotides, the CDR3 is TGTGCCAGCAGCCAAGACTTAAAAGGGGGAACTAACTATGGCTACACCTTC. Translated, it gives CASSQDLKGGTNYGYTF.

Many counts were recorded for this clonotype. The CDR3 region is CASSESFGTGGEQYF. The CDR3 coding sequence is TGTGCCAGCAGTGAATCCTTTGGGACAGGGGGCGAGCAGTACTTC. The chain has TRBV25-1 and TRBJ2-7; 11 nucleotides line up with TRBD1. J was trimmed by 6 bases and V by 1 base; bases with no gene match: 5. Germline assignment: CDR1 MGHDK and CDR2 SYGVNS. The CDR3 runs 15 residues.

The chain is built from TRBV5-1 and TRBJ2-1, with TRBD1 matching 8 bases. This CDR3 is 15 amino acids long. J lost 0 bases, V lost 4 bases, and 3 bases had no gene match. The V gene's germline CDR1 is SGHRS and CDR2 YFSETQ. The CDR3 here is CASSTTGGSYNEQFF. The CDR3 region has the DNA TGCGCCAGCAGCACCACAGGGGGCTCCTACAATGAGCAGTTCTTC.

This clonotype was detected many times. The rearrangement uses TRBV27 and TRBJ2-7; D not resolved. CDR3 length: 13 amino acids. Trimming stripped 8 bases from V and 2 bases from J, with 13 bases between. The V gene's germline CDR1 is MNHEY and CDR2 SMNVEV (reference sequence). The CDR3 coding sequence is TGTGCCAGCCGCCAGACGGAGACCTACGAGCAGTACTTC. Protein sequence: CASRQTETYEQYF.

The V gene is TRBV11-2, the J gene TRBJ2-3; TRBD1 aligns across 8 bases. The CDR3 spans 15 residues. V trimming: 5 bases; J trimming: 4 bases; junction bases outside the gene matches: 8. The germline V gene has CDR1 SGHAT and CDR2 FQNNGV. CDR3 in DNA: TGTGCCAGCAGCCCAAGGGGCAGGGGGCCAGATACGCAGTATTTT. Protein product: CASSPRGRGPDTQYF.

In this sample, this clonotype turned up a few times. In DNA, the CDR3 is TGTGCCAGCAGCCAACGGATCAACTATGGCTACACCTTC. Protein product: CASSQRINYGYTF. This chain uses TRBV3-1 with TRBJ1-2; D is unresolved. V was trimmed by 2 bases and J by 2 bases, leaving 6 bases between them. The germline CDR1 and CDR2 sequences are LGHDT and YNNKEL (reference sequence). This CDR3 spans 13 amino acids.

This clonotype occurred many times. The V call is TRBV5-1, the J call TRBJ2-1, with a weak D call TRBD2 (7 bases). CDR3 length: 15 amino acids. The V end was cut by 1 base, the J end by 4 bases, with 12 bases between. Germline values: CDR1 SGHRS, CDR2 YFSETQ. The CDR3 sequence: CASSLRGGTYNEQFF. CDR3 nucleotides: TGCGCCAGCAGCTTGAGGGGGGGCACATACAATGAGCAGTTCTTC.

This rearrangement joins TRBV7-9 to TRBJ2-3; the match to TRBD2 covers 10 bases. The germline gives CDR1 SEHNR, CDR2 FQNEAQ (reference sequence). The ends lost 4 bases at V and 5 bases at J; junction bases unmatched: 18. The CDR3 is made up of 19 amino acids. In nucleotides, the CDR3 is TGTGCCAGCAGCTCAGCAATCCTAGCGGGGGAATGGGTAGGAGATACGCAGTATTTT. It codes for CASSSAILAGEWVGDTQYF.

This clonotype was observed a few times. This sequence joins TRBV5-1 and TRBJ1-2; 7 nucleotides align to TRBD1. This CDR3 comprises 16 residues. The J segment lost 4 bases and the V segment lost 3 bases, leaving 12 bases of the junction unmatched. Germline V gene data show CDR1 as SGHRS and CDR2 as YFSETQ. The CDR3 region has the DNA TGCGCCAGCAGCTGGGACCTCGCGACAGGGTTCTATGGCTACACCTTC. Translating gives CASSWDLATGFYGYTF.